The table lists the clone carrying this T cell receptor beta chain with a count of one. Its antigen is not known. These data originate in a study of Ad26.COV2.S vaccination and SARS-CoV-2 variants. Study findings and constraints: Vaccinees and placebo recipients showed similar non-spike TCR breadth.

Treatment: some 20 received Ad26.COV2.S at low or high dose, single or two shots; about 5 received placebo; per-sample allocation not given. Sample collection was performed on day 63 after the first vaccine or placebo injection. V dropped 3 bases and J dropped 0 bases, with 9 bases sitting between them. The length of the CDR3 is 15 residues. Germline assignment: CDR1 MNHEY and CDR2 SMNVEV (reference sequence). Generated by immunoSEQ multiplex PCR, the TCRdb table keeps only in-frame clones and is missing some. This sample has roughly 300,000 clones, with 80% to 90% found just once. Sequencing used peripheral blood, obtained in a trial of Ad26.COV2.S vaccine versus placebo. The chain has TRBV27 and TRBJ2-1; D gene ambiguous. The receptor's source is a person between 18 and 59 years old who received the Ad26.COV2.S COVID-19 vaccine or a placebo. The CDR3 sequence is CASSFTPVSYNEQFF. The CDR3 DNA is TGTGCCAGCAGTTTCACGCCGGTCTCCTACAATGAGCAGTTCTTC.